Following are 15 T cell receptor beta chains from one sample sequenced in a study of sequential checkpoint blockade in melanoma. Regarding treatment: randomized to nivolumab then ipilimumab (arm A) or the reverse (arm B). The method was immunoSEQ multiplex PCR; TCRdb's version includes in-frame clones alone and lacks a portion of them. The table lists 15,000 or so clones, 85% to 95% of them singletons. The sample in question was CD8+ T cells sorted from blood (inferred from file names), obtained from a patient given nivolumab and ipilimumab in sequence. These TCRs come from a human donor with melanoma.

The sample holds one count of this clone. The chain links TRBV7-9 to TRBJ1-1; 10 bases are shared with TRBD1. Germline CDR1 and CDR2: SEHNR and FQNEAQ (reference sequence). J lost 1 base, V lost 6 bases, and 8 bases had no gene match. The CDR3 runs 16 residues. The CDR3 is CASSPDRGLGNTEAFF. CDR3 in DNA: TGTGCCAGCAGTCCTGACAGGGGGCTGGGGAACACTGAAGCTTTCTTT.

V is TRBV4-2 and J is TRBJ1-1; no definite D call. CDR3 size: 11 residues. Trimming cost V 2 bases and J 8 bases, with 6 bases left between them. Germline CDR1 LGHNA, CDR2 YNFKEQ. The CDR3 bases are TGTGCCAGCAGCCAAAGTACAGAAGCTTTCTTT. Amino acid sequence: CASSQSTEAFF.

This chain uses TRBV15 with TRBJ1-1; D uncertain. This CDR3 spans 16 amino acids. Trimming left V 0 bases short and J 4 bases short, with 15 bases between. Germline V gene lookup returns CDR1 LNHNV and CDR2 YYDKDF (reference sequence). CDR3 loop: CATSRDRGPWGTEAFF. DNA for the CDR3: TGTGCCACCAGCAGAGATCGAGGGCCCTGGGGCACTGAAGCTTTCTTT.

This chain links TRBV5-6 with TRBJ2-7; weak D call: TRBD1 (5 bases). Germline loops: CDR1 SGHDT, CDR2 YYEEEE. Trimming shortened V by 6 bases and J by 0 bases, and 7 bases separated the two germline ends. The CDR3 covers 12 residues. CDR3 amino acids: CASTQGSYEQYF. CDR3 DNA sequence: TGTGCCAGCACCCAGGGCTCCTACGAGCAGTACTTC.

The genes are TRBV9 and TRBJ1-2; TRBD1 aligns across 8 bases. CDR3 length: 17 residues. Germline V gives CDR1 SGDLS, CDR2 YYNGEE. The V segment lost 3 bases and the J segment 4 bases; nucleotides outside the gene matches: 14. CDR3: CASSEGADDRGFYGYTF. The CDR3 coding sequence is TGTGCCAGCAGCGAGGGGGCCGACGACAGGGGTTTCTATGGCTACACCTTC.

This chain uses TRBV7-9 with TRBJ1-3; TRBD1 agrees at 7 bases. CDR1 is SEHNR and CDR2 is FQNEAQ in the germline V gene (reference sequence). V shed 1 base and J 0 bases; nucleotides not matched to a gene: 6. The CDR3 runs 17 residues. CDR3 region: CASSLDEGGRSGNTIYF. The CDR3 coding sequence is TGTGCCAGCAGCTTAGATGAAGGGGGCCGCTCTGGAAACACCATATATTTT.

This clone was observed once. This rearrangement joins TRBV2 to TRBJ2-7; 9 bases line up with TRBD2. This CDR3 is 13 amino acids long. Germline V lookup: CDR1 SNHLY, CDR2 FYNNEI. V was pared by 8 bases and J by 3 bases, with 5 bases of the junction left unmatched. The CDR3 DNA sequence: TGTGCCAGCGAGCGGGGGGCGGTCTACGAGCAGTACGTC. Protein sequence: CASERGAVYEQYV.

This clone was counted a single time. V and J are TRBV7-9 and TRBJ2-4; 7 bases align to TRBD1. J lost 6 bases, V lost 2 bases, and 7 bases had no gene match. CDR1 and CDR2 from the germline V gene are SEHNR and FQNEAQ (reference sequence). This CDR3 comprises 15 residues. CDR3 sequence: CASSLLRGPGNIQYF. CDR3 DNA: TGTGCCAGCAGCTTACTTAGGGGGCCGGGAAACATTCAGTACTTC.

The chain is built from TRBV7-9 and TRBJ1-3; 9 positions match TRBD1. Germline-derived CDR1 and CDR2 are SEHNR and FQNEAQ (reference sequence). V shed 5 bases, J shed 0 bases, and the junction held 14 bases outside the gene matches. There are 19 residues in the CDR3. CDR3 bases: TGTGCCAGCAGCCCCCCCAACCCCGGGACAGGGAGCTCTGGAAACACCATATATTTT. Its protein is CASSPPNPGTGSSGNTIYF.

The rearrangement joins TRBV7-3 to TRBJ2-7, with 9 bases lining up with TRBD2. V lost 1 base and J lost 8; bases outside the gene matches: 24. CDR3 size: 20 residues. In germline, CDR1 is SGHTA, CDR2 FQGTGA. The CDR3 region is CASSLRAPVGSGSEPTKQYF. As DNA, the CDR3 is TGTGCCAGCAGCTTAAGGGCCCCGGTGGGTAGCGGGAGCGAACCTACGAAGCAGTACTTC.

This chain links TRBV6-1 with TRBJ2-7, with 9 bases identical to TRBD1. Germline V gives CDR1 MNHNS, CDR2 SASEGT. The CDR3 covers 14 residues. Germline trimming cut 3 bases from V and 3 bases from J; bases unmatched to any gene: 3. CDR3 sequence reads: CASSDTGGDYEQYF. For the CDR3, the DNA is TGTGCCAGCAGTGATACAGGGGGCGACTACGAGCAGTACTTC.

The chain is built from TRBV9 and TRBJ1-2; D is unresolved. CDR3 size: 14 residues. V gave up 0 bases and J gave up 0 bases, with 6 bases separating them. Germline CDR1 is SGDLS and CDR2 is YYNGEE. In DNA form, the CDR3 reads TGTGCCAGCAGCGTAGCAGGCTCTAACTATGGCTACACCTTC. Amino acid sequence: CASSVAGSNYGYTF.

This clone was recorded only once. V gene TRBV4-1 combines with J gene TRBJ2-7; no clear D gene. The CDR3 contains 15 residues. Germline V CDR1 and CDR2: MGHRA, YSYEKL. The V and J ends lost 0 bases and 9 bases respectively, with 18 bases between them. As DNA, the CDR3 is TGCGCCAGCAGCCAAGATCCGTCGACCGTATCGGGGCAGTACTTC. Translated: CASSQDPSTVSGQYF.

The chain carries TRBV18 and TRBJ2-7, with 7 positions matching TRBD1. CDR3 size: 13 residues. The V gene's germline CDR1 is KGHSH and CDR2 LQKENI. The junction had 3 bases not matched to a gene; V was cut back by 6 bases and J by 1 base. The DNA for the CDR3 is TGTGCCAGCTCCAGACAGGGTTCCTACGAGCAGTACTTC. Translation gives CASSRQGSYEQYF. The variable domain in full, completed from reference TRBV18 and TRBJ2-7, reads NAGVMQNPRHLVRRRGQEARLRCSPMKGHSHVYWYRQLPEEGLKFMVYLQKENIIDESGMPKERFSAEFPKEGPSILRIQQVVRGDSAAYFCASSRQGSYEQYFGPGTRLTVT.

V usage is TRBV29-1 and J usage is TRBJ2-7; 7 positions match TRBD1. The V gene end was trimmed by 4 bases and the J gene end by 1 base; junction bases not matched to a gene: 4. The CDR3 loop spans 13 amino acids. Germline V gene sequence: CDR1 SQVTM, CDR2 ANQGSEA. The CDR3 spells CSVGQGISYEQYF. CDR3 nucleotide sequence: TGCAGCGTTGGACAGGGAATTTCCTACGAGCAGTACTTC.